What follows is one T cell receptor (beta chain) and its context. Treatment noted: oral pan-JAK inhibitor, 5-10 mg twice daily. The authors extracted RNA and reverse transcribed it into cDNA as the sequencing template. TCRdb's table, derived via immunoSEQ multiplex PCR, lists solely in-frame clones and lacks some. The sample shows under 350,000 clones, nearly 60% of them seen only once. CDR1 is GTSNPN, CDR2 SVGIG, per germline (reference sequence). V was clipped by 7 bases and J by 4 bases, with 14 bases between them. This CDR3 contains 12 residues. The record originates from a study of CD8+ T cells in alopecia areata.

The TCR originated in a human donor with alopecia areata. The specimen comprised CD4+ T cells sorted from blood, sampled at week 24, from a patient treated with tofacitinib. The chain combines TRBV30 with TRBJ2-7; tentative D call: TRBD1 (6 bases). The DNA for the CDR3 is TGTGCCTCTACCGGGACACCGTACGAGCAGTACTTC. Amino acids: CASTGTPYEQYF.